This TCR beta chain was found in a study of tumor-infiltrating lymphocytes in primary liver carcinoma. Study information: These were node-negative, non-metastatic T1-T3 tumors of about 4 to 11 cm.

The tissue used was unsorted bulk material of about 19-31 mg. RNA and DNA were co-extracted from it with the AllPrep DNA/RNA mini kit. By surgical resection, the patients were treated for their primary liver carcinoma. The patients lived with chronic HBV infection and had not yet received any treatment. With a constant-region primer, TCR beta cDNA was made from roughly 500 ng of total RNA. A slightly modified ARM-PCR protocol with three nested multiplex PCR rounds produced these TCR beta libraries. Each CDR3 protein is one row after TCRdb ran MiXCR on the multiplex PCR reads. The repertoire consists of approximately 190,000 distinct CDR3 sequences, with approximately 80% occurring once and the leading ten covering roughly 20%. A single count supports this clonotype. Mismatch with germline at one junction end may stem from a read error. Sequencing was carried out using tumor tissue from primary liver carcinoma. The origin of this receptor is a man in his forties with primary liver carcinoma and hepatitis B virus infection.

CDR3 sequence: CASSYSNAAGPSYNEHFF. CDR3 in DNA: TGTGCCAGCAGTTACTCCAATGCGGCGGGGCCCTCCTACAATGAGCACTTCTTC. This chain joins TRBV6-5 and TRBJ2-1, with D maybe TRBD2 (6 bases). Looked up from germline, CDR1 is MNHEY and CDR2 is SVGAGI. This CDR3 comprises 18 residues.